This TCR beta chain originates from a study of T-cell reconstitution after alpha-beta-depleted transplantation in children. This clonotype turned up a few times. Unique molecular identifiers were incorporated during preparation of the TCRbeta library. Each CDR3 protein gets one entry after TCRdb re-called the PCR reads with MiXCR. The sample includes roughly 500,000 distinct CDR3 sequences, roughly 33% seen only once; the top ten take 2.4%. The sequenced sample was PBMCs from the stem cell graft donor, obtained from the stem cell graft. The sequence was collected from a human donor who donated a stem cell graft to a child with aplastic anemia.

The CDR3 coding sequence is TGTGCCAGCAGTTTAGGGGCTACCACAGATACGCAGTATTTT. Its translation is CASSLGATTDTQYF. This rearrangement joins TRBV12-3 or TRBV12-4 to TRBJ2-3; D is undetermined. CDR3 size: 14 residues. Trimming pared 1 base from V and 2 bases from J, leaving 7 bases between.